This TCR beta chain was sequenced during a study of blood T cells in healthy people across ages. This clonotype was seen at least ten times. A J-beta primer mix and a sample-barcoded 5' primer were used in a second PCR of about 7 to 12 cycles. A single record per CDR3 protein comes from TCRdb applying MiXCR to the 5' RACE reads. The sample contains about 1.6 million distinct CDR3 sequences, approximately 32% of which appear only once. The CDR3 runs 15 residues. Germline CDR1 LGHDT, CDR2 YNNKEL (reference sequence). J lost 3 bases, V lost 0 bases, and 4 bases had no gene match. The receptor was derived from a woman in her twenties or thirties in good health. The sample was blood. This chain connects TRBV3-1 to TRBJ2-7, with 8 bases identical to TRBD2. In nucleotides, the CDR3 is TGTGCCAGCAGCCAAGACGGGGGGGCCTTCTACGAGCAGTACTTC. Translation gives CASSQDGGAFYEQYF.